The 5 T cell receptor beta chains below come from one sample, sequenced in a study of T cell responses to AZD1222 COVID-19 vaccine. TCRdb keeps only in-frame clones here, not all; method: immunoSEQ multiplex PCR. Of roughly 100,000 clones in the sample, around 90% are singletons; the top ten hold about 5%. The sequenced sample was peripheral blood, obtained on day 0 of AZD1222 vaccination. The receptors were sampled from an adult in good health.

This clone was detected a few times. The chain links TRBV16 to TRBJ1-2, with a weak D call TRBD1 (5 bases). Germline V gives CDR1 KGHSY, CDR2 FQNENV. This CDR3 contains 19 residues. V shed 2 bases and J shed 5 bases, with 27 bases lying between them. The CDR3, as DNA: TGTGCCAGCAGCCAAAGAGGGGCCGCCGCTGCGACTAGGGTGTATGGCTACACCTTC. Residues: CASSQRGAAAATRVYGYTF.

This chain links TRBV2 with TRBJ2-7; D not resolved. Germline-derived CDR1 and CDR2 are SNHLY and FYNNEI. CDR3 length: 11 residues. V gave up 9 bases and J gave up 1 base, with 7 bases separating them. CDR3 sequence (DNA): TGTGCCAGTCAATCGTCCTACGAGCAGTACTTC. Protein product: CASQSSYEQYF. Looking up the rest from reference TRBV2 and TRBJ2-7 gives the full variable domain: EPEVTQTPSHQVTQMGQEVILRCVPISNHLYFYWYRQILGQKVEFLVSFYNNEISEKSEIFDDQFSVERPDGSNFTLKIRSTKLEDSAMYFCASQSSYEQYFGPGTRLTVT.

J is TRBJ2-1 and V is TRBV3-1 (or the pseudogene TRBV3-2), with 7 bases fitting TRBD1. With 0 bases clipped from V and 4 bases from J, the junction kept 3 bases outside the gene matches. Looked up from germline, CDR1 is LGHDT and CDR2 is YNNKEL (reference sequence). This CDR3 is 15 amino acids long. The CDR3 spells CASSQDKGAYNEQFF. The CDR3 nucleotides read TGTGCCAGCAGCCAAGATAAGGGGGCATACAATGAGCAGTTCTTC.

The V gene is TRBV21-1, the J gene TRBJ2-2; the table's D call, TRBD2, was not checked against the DNA. TRBV21-1 is marked as a pseudogene. This CDR3 is 16 amino acids long. CDR3 loop: CASSFRGSSNTGELFF. CDR3 nucleotides: TGTGCCAGCAGCTTCCGGGGAAGTTCGAACACCGGGGAGCTGTTTTTT.

In regard to this clone: The CDR3 end shows no conserved phenylalanine or tryptophan, and so a read error is likely. It is unclear where the CDR3 begins or ends on the DNA, so no DNA is shown, and the CDR3 is as TCRdb lists it. J is TRBJ1-1 and V is TRBV21-1; the table assigns TRBD1, which was not confirmed against the DNA. TRBV21-1 is noted as a pseudogene. The CDR3 contains 12 residues when both ends are counted. The CDR3 reads CASTKKPLGPTL.